This TCR beta chain was sequenced in a study of OX40 agonist ivuxolimab in advanced cancers. Concerning this clone itself: Its antigen is unidentified.

Points from the study as a whole: Antigen specificity was not determined for the expanded peripheral T cells.

Generated by immunoSEQ multiplex PCR, the TCRdb table keeps only in-frame clones and is missing some. The sample holds over 65,000 clones, about 84% seen once. V gave up 4 bases and J gave up 8 bases; unmatched junction bases: 6. The CDR3 consists of 15 residues. In germline, CDR1 is SGHTA, CDR2 FQGNSA. The specimen comprised CD4+ or CD8+ T cells sorted from blood, sampled in a trial of the OX40 agonist ivuxolimab. This TCR came from an adult with an advanced solid tumor such as melanoma, head and neck, liver or kidney cancer. The gene calls are TRBV7-2 and TRBJ2-1; 12 bases are shared with TRBD2. CDR3 protein: CASSSLAGGPHEQFF. In nucleotides, the CDR3 is TGTGCCAGCAGCTCCCTAGCGGGGGGGCCACATGAGCAGTTCTTC.